These 10 T cell receptor beta chains came from one sample sequenced in a study of early T cells in non-severe SARS-CoV-2 infection. TCRdb fed the 5' RACE reads into MiXCR, producing one record per CDR3 protein. The profile shows tens of thousands of distinct CDR3 sequences, around 10% of them singletons. The sequenced material came from whole blood. The source of these receptors is an adult who was a healthcare worker with PCR-confirmed SARS-CoV-2 infection or an uninfected control (not recorded which).

In this sample, this clonotype turned up many times. The chain joins TRBV6-1 to TRBJ2-7, with 9 bases lining up with TRBD1. J lost 1 base, V lost 0 bases, and 1 base had no gene match. CDR3 length equals 15 residues. Per germline, CDR1 MNHNS and CDR2 SASEGT. CDR3 nucleotide sequence: TGTGCCAGCAGTGAAGCCGGGACAGGGTCCTACGAGCAGTACTTC. Translation: CASSEAGTGSYEQYF.

The CDR3 loop is CASSFHGGETQYF. CDR3 DNA: TGTGCCAGCAGCTTCCACGGGGGGGAGACCCAGTACTTC. The chain combines TRBV7-6 with TRBJ2-5, with TRBD2 matching over 7 bases. Germline V lookup: CDR1 SGHVS, CDR2 FNYEAQ. This CDR3 has 13 residues. The V and J ends lost 3 bases and 5 bases, in that order; junction bases with no gene match: 3.

V usage is TRBV2 and J usage is TRBJ1-1, with D possibly matching TRBD1 (5 bases). In germline, CDR1 is SNHLY, CDR2 FYNNEI. The length of the CDR3 is 13 residues. V dropped 5 bases and J dropped 5 bases, with 12 bases sitting between them. The CDR3 DNA follows: TGTGCCAGCAGTCGCCTCAGGGAGACTGAAGCTTTCTTT. It translates to CASSRLRETEAFF.

This clonotype was detected ten times or more. The chain couples TRBV7-8 to TRBJ2-3; D unresolved. Germline lookup yields CDR1 SGHVS and CDR2 FQNEAQ. This CDR3 spans 15 amino acids. Deletions cut 5 bases from V and 4 bases from J, with 16 bases between. The CDR3 reads CASSPRRPGADTQYF. Written as DNA, the CDR3 is TGTGCCAGCAGCCCGAGACGTCCCGGAGCAGATACGCAGTATTTT.

The CDR3 nucleotides are TGCAGTGCTACAAGCGGGGCTAGCACAGATACGCAGTATTTT. This gives the protein CSATSGASTDTQYF. V usage is TRBV20-1 and J usage is TRBJ2-3; 7 nucleotides line up with TRBD2. Trimming removed 4 bases from V and 0 bases from J; junction bases left unmatched: 4. The CDR3 extends over 14 amino acids. Germline V gives CDR1 DFQATT, CDR2 SNEGSKA (reference sequence).

This clonotype was observed many times. The rearrangement uses TRBV9 and TRBJ1-2; TRBD1 matches at 7 bases. Germline V gives CDR1 SGDLS, CDR2 YYNGEE. The length of the CDR3 is 16 residues. V trimming: 3 bases; J trimming: 3 bases; junction bases outside the gene matches: 11. The CDR3 nucleotides read TGTGCCAGCAGCGCAACAAAAGGGGGCGTTTACTATGGCTACACCTTC. It is translated as CASSATKGGVYYGYTF.

This clonotype was seen repeatedly, ten times or more. Germline is not matched at one junction end, which may reflect a read error. The chain uses TRBV5-1 and TRBJ2-3; 14 nucleotides line up with TRBD2. This CDR3 region has 15 residues. The V gene's germline CDR1 is SGHRS and CDR2 YFSETQ. CDR3: CASSTATSGRAALDF. CDR3 DNA sequence: TGCGCCAGCAGCACCGCGACTAGCGGGAGGGCTGCTTTGGATTTT.

This clonotype was seen repeatedly, ten times or more. This rearrangement joins TRBV19 to TRBJ2-7, with TRBD2 identical over 10 bases. Germline CDR1 is LNHDA and CDR2 is SQIVND (reference sequence). Germline trimming cut 6 bases from V and 6 bases from J; bases unmatched to any gene: 17. The length of the CDR3 is 17 residues. CDR3: CASSSLSRSGRAGEQYF. CDR3 coding DNA: TGTGCCAGTAGCTCCCTCTCCCGGAGCGGGAGGGCCGGCGAGCAGTACTTC. The full variable domain, with the rest looked up from reference TRBV19 and TRBJ2-7, is DGGITQSPKYLFRKEGQNVTLSCEQNLNHDAMYWYRQDPGQGLRLIYYSQIVNDFQKGDIAEGYSVSREKKESFPLTVTSAQKNPTAFYLCASSSLSRSGRAGEQYFGPGTRLTVT.

In its sample, this clonotype was seen many times. CDR3: CASSSHSGSNQPQHF. CDR3 in DNA: TGTGCCAGCAGCTCCCATTCGGGGAGCAATCAGCCCCAGCATTTT. The chain uses TRBV7-2 and TRBJ1-5; no firm D call. This CDR3 spans 15 amino acids. Germline values: CDR1 SGHTA, CDR2 FQGNSA. With 4 bases removed from V and 1 base from J, the gap between germline ends came to 11 bases.

There are a few counts of this clonotype. J is TRBJ2-1 and V is TRBV7-3; TRBD1 might be the D (6 bases). Germline CDR1 is SGHTA and CDR2 is FQGTGA. The CDR3 extends over 15 amino acids. Trimming cost V 2 bases and J 4 bases, with 12 bases left between them. The CDR3 loop reads CASSLLGALYNEQFF. CDR3 in DNA: TGTGCCAGCAGCTTACTGGGGGCGTTATACAATGAGCAGTTCTTC.